Listed here is a single T cell receptor beta chain. This entry comes from a study of long-term antiretroviral therapy in people with HIV. There was at least one pre-ART PBMC sample for each donor, plus at least two post-ART PBMC samples. The germline V and J ends were trimmed by 1 base and 1 base, with 11 bases remaining between them. CDR1 is SGHTA, CDR2 FQGNSA, per germline. This CDR3 has 16 residues. Samples were assayed with immunoSEQ v3.0 at survey level. Sequenced by immunoSEQ multiplex PCR; TCRdb stores in-frame clones only, minus some. The repertoire holds 20,000 to 25,000 clones, with approximately 80% as singletons.

The receptor was derived from a woman in her 40s with HIV. Here the sequenced sample was unsorted PBMCs, taken 1.2 years after starting antiretroviral therapy. The V call is TRBV7-2, the J call TRBJ1-3; D not certain. This CDR3 is CASSLDPLGSGNTIYF. CDR3 DNA sequence: TGTGCCAGCAGCTTAGACCCTTTGGGGTCTGGAAACACCATATATTTT.